The 11 T cell receptor beta chains presented below share a single source sample, sequenced in a study of T and B cells in COVID-19 patients. From blood, about 240-550 ng of genomic DNA served as TRB template. TRB rearrangements were amplified by multiplex PCR with BIOMED2 TRB-A/B primers. TCRdb independently ran MiXCR on the multiplex PCR reads; one entry per CDR3 protein. The table has approximately 18,000 distinct CDR3 sequences, 28% seen once; the top ten hold 4% to 4.5%. The sample comprised blood. The receptor set was obtained from a human donor who had recovered from COVID-19.

The rearrangement joins TRBV5-6 to TRBJ1-2; TRBD1 aligns across 10 bases. Germline assignment: CDR1 SGHDT and CDR2 YYEEEE. V lost 4 bases to trimming and J lost 0 bases; unmatched junction nucleotides: 9. The CDR3 length is 17 residues. The DNA of the CDR3 is TGTGCCAGCAGCCCACTGATCGGGACAGGGGCTAACTATGGCTACACCTTC. Protein product: CASSPLIGTGANYGYTF.

This clonotype has a handful of counts. The J gene is TRBJ2-3, the V gene TRBV5-1, with 7 bases fitting TRBD2. Germline V lookup: CDR1 SGHRS, CDR2 YFSETQ. V was clipped by 1 base and J by 3 bases; unmatched bases: 5. This CDR3 is built from 15 residues. Here the CDR3 reads CASSLKRGSTDTQYF. The CDR3 DNA is TGCGCCAGCAGCTTGAAGCGGGGTAGTACAGATACGCAGTATTTT.

A few counts support this clonotype. The chain is built from TRBV6-5 and TRBJ1-1; D may be TRBD1 (6 bases). The V end was cut by 7 bases, the J end by 8 bases, with 14 bases between. Germline CDR1 and CDR2: MNHEY and SVGAGI. The CDR3 sequence is 12 residues long. DNA for the CDR3: TGTGCCAGCAATGGACGGACAGACGAAGCTTTCTTT. It yields the protein CASNGRTDEAFF.

As to this clonotype: A much larger clone sits a single nucleotide away, making a read error possible. The rearrangement joins TRBV6-5 to TRBJ2-7, with 9 positions matching TRBD1. The CDR3 length is 14 residues. Germline values: CDR1 MNHEY, CDR2 SVGAGI. For the CDR3, the DNA is TGTGTCAGCAGGCCGGGACAGGGAACCTACGAGCAGTACTTC. Its protein is CVSRPGQGTYEQYF.

The chain recombines TRBV7-6 with TRBJ2-3, with TRBD1 matching over 12 bases. Looked up from germline, CDR1 is SGHVS and CDR2 is FNYEAQ. The CDR3 is 15 amino acids. The V and J ends lost 4 bases and 4 bases, in that order; junction bases with no gene match: 3. The CDR3 bases are TGTGCCAGCAGCTCCGGGACAGGGGGCGCAGATACGCAGTATTTT. This encodes CASSSGTGGADTQYF.

This clonotype has just a few counts. This chain uses TRBV6-6 with TRBJ1-4; TRBD1 matches 8 bases. The J segment lost 5 bases and the V segment lost 7 bases, leaving 6 bases of the junction unmatched. Per germline, CDR1 MNHNY and CDR2 SVGAGI (reference sequence). CDR3 size: 14 residues. The CDR3 DNA sequence: TGTGCCAGCACCCCGGGACAGGAGAATGAAAAACTGTTTTTT. This gives the protein CASTPGQENEKLFF.

This clonotype appeared a few times. The J gene is TRBJ2-1, the V gene TRBV12-3 or TRBV12-4; 11 bases align to TRBD2. The CDR3 runs 15 residues. J gave up 3 bases and V 9 bases, and 7 bases lay outside the gene matches. The CDR3 loop is CASETGTSGYNEQFF. CDR3 DNA sequence: TGTGCCAGTGAAACCGGGACTAGCGGCTACAATGAGCAGTTCTTC.

The chain joins TRBV7-2 to TRBJ2-7; 11 nucleotides agree with TRBD2. The CDR3 contains 17 residues. V trimming: 6 bases; J trimming: 6 bases; junction bases outside the gene matches: 16. The germline V gene has CDR1 SGHTA and CDR2 FQGNSA. The CDR3 protein is CASRRGLAGGLWGEQYF. The CDR3 bases are TGTGCCAGCAGACGTGGGCTAGCGGGGGGCCTTTGGGGCGAGCAGTACTTC.

V gene TRBV7-2 combines with J gene TRBJ2-1; 11 bases fit TRBD1. V gave up 5 bases and J gave up 5 bases; unmatched junction bases: 11. Per germline, CDR1 SGHTA and CDR2 FQGNSA. The CDR3 is 17 residues long. For the CDR3, the DNA is TGTGCCAGCAGCCCCCCACCAGGACAGGGGGCAAACAATGAGCAGTTCTTC. Its protein product is CASSPPPGQGANNEQFF.

CDR3 nucleotide sequence: TGCGCCAGCAGCCAAGCTGTTGAAGGGGGTCTATCTAACTATGGCTACACCTTC. Translated: CASSQAVEGGLSNYGYTF. The V gene is TRBV4-3, the J gene TRBJ1-2, with D maybe TRBD1 (6 bases). This CDR3 has 18 residues. CDR1 LGHNA and CDR2 YSLEER come from the germline V gene. The V and J ends lost 1 base and 0 bases respectively, with 18 bases between them.

The CDR3 bases are TGCGCCAGCAGCTTGTCCGGGGCAGGTGAAAAACTGTTTTTT. Protein: CASSLSGAGEKLFF. The V and J genes are TRBV5-1 and TRBJ1-4, with D possibly being TRBD1 (5 bases). The V gene lost 1 base and the J gene lost 7 bases, with 11 bases spanning the gap. This CDR3 is built from 14 residues. Germline V CDR1 and CDR2: SGHRS, YFSETQ.